The 27 T cell receptor beta chains below were found in one sample sequenced in a study of spatial heterogeneity in lung cancer. Using its own MiXCR run on the 5' RACE reads, TCRdb lists one record per CDR3 protein. Among 40,000 or so distinct CDR3 sequences listed, 5.2% were seen once. Time point: sample taken at primary tumor resection. Tumor, nontumor lung or frozen PBMC supplied whole RNA, sequenced without sorting. Here the sequenced sample was PBMCs, taken at surgery. Receptors originate from a female donor with early-stage non-small cell lung cancer.

Remarks on this clonotype: A single base separates this from a much larger clone, so it may be a read error. As DNA, the CDR3 is TGTGCCACCAGCAGAGGGGGAGGCCCCTTCAATGAGCAGTTCTTC. Translation: CATSRGGGPFNEQFF. The rearrangement links TRBV15 to TRBJ2-1, with D perhaps TRBD2 (6 bases). The CDR3 is made up of 15 amino acids. CDR1 and CDR2 (germline): LNHNV, YYDKDF (reference sequence). V was clipped by 1 base and J by 6 bases, with 13 bases between them.

This chain connects TRBV30 to TRBJ1-3; no reliable D call. CDR1 and CDR2 from the germline V gene are GTSNPN and SVGIG (reference sequence). V was clipped by 7 bases and J by 2 bases, with 6 bases between them. The CDR3 spans 11 residues. CDR3 region: CAYPTGNTIYF. Written as DNA, the CDR3 is TGTGCCTACCCCACTGGAAACACCATATATTTT.

The chain joins TRBV6-2 or TRBV6-3 to TRBJ1-2; a possible D gene is TRBD1 (6 bases). CDR3 length: 12 residues. Trimming took 7 bases from V and 4 from J, leaving 10 bases between them. Germline V lookup: CDR1 MNHEY, CDR2 SVGEGT. CDR3 bases: TGTGCCAGCACTACAGGGCCCTATGGCTACACCTTC. Protein sequence: CASTTGPYGYTF.

This clonotype has a count of ten or more. This chain joins TRBV2 and TRBJ2-7, with 10 bases fitting TRBD1. CDR1 is SNHLY and CDR2 is FYNNEI in the germline V gene. The CDR3 consists of 14 residues. With 6 bases clipped from V and 0 bases from J, the junction kept 2 bases outside the gene matches. The CDR3 sequence: CASRGTGVSYEQYF. CDR3 nucleotide sequence: TGTGCCAGCAGAGGGACAGGGGTCTCCTACGAGCAGTACTTC.

This clonotype came up many times. The chain is built from TRBV12-3 or TRBV12-4 and TRBJ2-1, with D unresolved. V gave up 5 bases and J gave up 2 bases, with 10 bases separating them. The CDR3 extends over 14 amino acids. The CDR3 is CASSHTTAYNEQFF. The CDR3 bases are TGTGCCAGCAGTCACACGACTGCCTACAATGAGCAGTTCTTC.

The rearrangement uses TRBV12-3 or TRBV12-4 and TRBJ1-3; TRBD1 might be the D (6 bases). The V end was cut by 4 bases, the J end by 0 bases, with 13 bases between. The CDR3 length is 16 residues. CDR3 sequence: CASSSYQGPSGNTIYF. CDR3 nucleotides: TGTGCCAGCAGTTCTTACCAGGGGCCCTCTGGAAACACCATATATTTT.

At least ten counts were recorded for this clonotype. The chain carries TRBV20-1 and TRBJ1-4; weak D call: TRBD1 (6 bases). V lost 8 bases and J 7 bases, leaving 17 bases between the germline ends. Germline lookup yields CDR1 DFQATT and CDR2 SNEGSKA (reference sequence). This CDR3 has 13 amino acids. This CDR3 reads CSLAKGGGEKLFF. The DNA for the CDR3 is TGCAGTCTAGCCAAAGGGGGAGGTGAAAAACTGTTTTTT.

This clonotype was counted between two and nine times. This chain connects TRBV7-2 to TRBJ2-3, with 15 bases matching TRBD2. The CDR3 is 16 amino acids. After removal of 4 bases from V and 6 bases from J, the junction contained 5 bases not matched to a gene. Germline V gene sequence: CDR1 SGHTA, CDR2 FQGNSA. DNA of the CDR3: TGTGCCAGCAGCTGGTGGACTAGCGGGGGGGCCGATACGCAGTATTTT. Translation gives CASSWWTSGGADTQYF.

The table lists this clonotype with many counts. The chain recombines TRBV7-6 with TRBJ2-7; D perhaps matches TRBD2 (6 bases). The germline gives CDR1 SGHVS, CDR2 FNYEAQ. This CDR3 has 13 residues. The ends were cut back, 5 bases at V and 6 bases at J, with 14 bases in the middle. The CDR3 loop is CASSPLGGSEQYF. The DNA of the CDR3 is TGTGCCAGCAGCCCCTTAGGAGGGTCCGAGCAGTACTTC.

V and J are TRBV20-1 and TRBJ1-1, with D uncertain. Trimming cost V 3 bases and J 0 bases, with 5 bases left between them. The CDR3 runs 12 residues. The germline gives CDR1 DFQATT, CDR2 SNEGSKA (reference sequence). The CDR3 reads CSAREVNTEAFF. Written as DNA, the CDR3 is TGCAGTGCTAGGGAGGTGAACACTGAAGCTTTCTTT.

This clonotype was recorded many times. V usage is TRBV20-1 and J usage is TRBJ1-4; the D gene is possibly TRBD1 (5 bases). Per the germline V gene, CDR1 is DFQATT and CDR2 is SNEGSKA (reference sequence). The V end was cut by 1 base, the J end by 7 bases, with 19 bases between. The CDR3 spans 16 residues. Here the CDR3 DNA reads TGCAGTGCTAGAGGGGACTTCGTATCAGGGAGTGAAAAACTGTTTTTT. Amino acids: CSARGDFVSGSEKLFF.

Only a few counts were recorded for this clonotype. The chain employs TRBV7-2 and TRBJ1-2; 8 bases fit TRBD1. The J segment lost 0 bases and the V segment lost 5 bases, leaving 8 bases of the junction unmatched. Germline lookup yields CDR1 SGHTA and CDR2 FQGNSA. The CDR3 totals 16 residues. The DNA of the CDR3 is TGTGCCAGCAGCCCCGGACAGGGTTGGGCTAACTATGGCTACACCTTC. Its protein product is CASSPGQGWANYGYTF.

This clonotype was observed many times. Here the CDR3 reads CASYQSSTGNTIYF. The CDR3 coding sequence is TGTGCCAGCTATCAGTCGTCTACTGGAAACACCATATATTTT. The V call is TRBV28, the J call TRBJ1-3, with D uncertain. The CDR3 consists of 14 residues. Per germline, CDR1 MDHEN and CDR2 SYDVKM. Trimming removed 8 bases at V and 2 bases at J, with 13 bases between.

The chain combines TRBV7-4 with TRBJ2-1, with TRBD2 matching 12 bases. This CDR3 has 16 residues. Germline assignment: CDR1 SGHVT and CDR2 SQSDAQ. Trimming at V came to 4 bases and at J to 5 bases, leaving 6 bases not matched to a gene. The CDR3 DNA is TGTGCCAGCAGCTACGAACTAGCGGGGGGCAACAATGAGCAGTTCTTC. Residues: CASSYELAGGNNEQFF.

This chain links TRBV10-3 with TRBJ2-7; 7 positions agree with TRBD1. The V and J ends lost 4 bases and 6 bases, in that order; junction bases with no gene match: 6. In germline, CDR1 is ENHRY, CDR2 SYGVKD. CDR3 size: 13 residues. The CDR3 loop is CAISGATGVEQYF. The CDR3 DNA is TGTGCCATCAGTGGGGCCACAGGGGTCGAGCAGTACTTC.

This clonotype has at least ten counts. The CDR3 nucleotides are TGCGCCAGCAGCTGGGCCGGGACGGAGAATTCACCCCTCCACTTT. This encodes CASSWAGTENSPLHF. V gene TRBV5-1 combines with J gene TRBJ1-6, with a weak D call TRBD1 (5 bases). Germline loops: CDR1 SGHRS, CDR2 YFSETQ. The CDR3 consists of 15 residues. Trimming took off 3 bases at V and 7 bases at J, with 14 bases between the two ends.

This clonotype qualifies as medium-sized. The rearrangement links TRBV29-1 to TRBJ1-2; D unclear. CDR3 size: 12 residues. Germline V gene data show CDR1 as SQVTM and CDR2 as ANQGSEA. V was cut by 1 base and J by 3 bases, with 6 bases left in between. CDR3 amino acids: CSVEGWDYGYTF. CDR3 DNA: TGCAGCGTTGAAGGATGGGACTATGGCTACACCTTC.

V and J are TRBV9 and TRBJ1-2, with D possibly TRBD1 on 6 matching bases. Trimming cost V 4 bases and J 3 bases, with 16 bases left between them. Germline V gene lookup returns CDR1 SGDLS and CDR2 YYNGEE. This CDR3 spans 15 amino acids. This CDR3 reads CASSRGGGTDYGYTF. The CDR3 DNA reads as TGTGCCAGCAGCCGAGGCGGGGGCACTGACTATGGCTACACCTTC.

At least ten counts were recorded for this clonotype. The chain combines TRBV15 with TRBJ2-3; 11 positions match TRBD2. The CDR3 runs 17 residues. In germline, CDR1 is LNHNV, CDR2 YYDKDF (reference sequence). The V segment lost 1 base and the J segment 2 bases; nucleotides outside the gene matches: 5. CDR3 nucleotides: TGTGCCACCAGCAGAGGTACTAGCGGGGGCCCCACAGATACGCAGTATTTT. As protein: CATSRGTSGGPTDTQYF.

This clonotype was seen at least ten times. V is TRBV7-6 and J is TRBJ2-6; D remains unclear. This CDR3 is built from 17 residues. The germline V and J ends were trimmed by 0 bases and 2 bases, with 11 bases remaining between them. Germline values: CDR1 SGHVS, CDR2 FNYEAQ. The CDR3 region has the DNA TGTGCCAGCAGCTTAGCCAAGAAGAATCCTGGGGCCAACGTCCTGACTTTC. Protein product: CASSLAKKNPGANVLTF.

The chain uses TRBV3-1 and TRBJ1-2; 10 positions match TRBD1. The V and J ends lost 4 bases and 6 bases, in that order; junction bases with no gene match: 2. Germline assignment: CDR1 LGHDT and CDR2 YNNKEL (reference sequence). The CDR3 runs to 13 residues. CDR3 nucleotides: TGTGCCAGCAGCCGACAGGGGGCGCATGGCTACACCTTC. Its protein product is CASSRQGAHGYTF.

By proportion, this clonotype is medium-sized. V and J are TRBV28 and TRBJ1-5, with TRBD1 as a possible D gene (5 bases). Trimming removed 2 bases at V and 7 bases at J, with 9 bases between. Germline lookup yields CDR1 MDHEN and CDR2 SYDVKM. This CDR3 region has 13 residues. This chain's CDR3 is CASSLEGLQPQHF. In nucleotides, the CDR3 is TGTGCCAGCAGTTTAGAGGGGCTCCAGCCCCAGCATTTT.

This clonotype occurred many times. The rearrangement uses TRBV11-2 and TRBJ2-1; 12 bases match TRBD2. The CDR3 contains 14 residues. V trimming: 6 bases; J trimming: 9 bases; junction bases outside the gene matches: 6. Germline CDR1 SGHAT, CDR2 FQNNGV. CDR3 amino acids: CASRKLAGGLEQFF. The CDR3 bases are TGTGCCAGCAGGAAACTAGCGGGGGGTCTTGAGCAGTTCTTC.

The sample holds a few counts of this clonotype. The gene calls are TRBV7-2 and TRBJ2-7; D not resolved. This CDR3 contains 11 residues. V was cut by 2 bases and J by 9 bases, with 8 bases left in between. Germline V gives CDR1 SGHTA, CDR2 FQGNSA. CDR3 DNA: TGTGCCAGCAGCTTAATGGATGGGCAGTACTTC. This encodes CASSLMDGQYF.

The chain employs TRBV6-6 and TRBJ1-3; D is unclear. The germline V gene encodes CDR1 MNHNY and CDR2 SVGAGI (reference sequence). The CDR3 consists of 16 residues. V lost 2 bases, J lost 4 bases, and 15 bases lay in between. CDR3 region: CASSYAGSSGGNTIYF. The CDR3, as DNA: TGTGCCAGCAGTTACGCAGGTTCCTCGGGCGGAAACACCATATATTTT.

By share, this clonotype counts as medium-sized. The chain joins TRBV7-9 to TRBJ2-5; D ambiguous. The CDR3 length is 14 residues. Deletions cut 1 base from V and 0 bases from J, with 6 bases between. CDR1 SEHNR and CDR2 FQNEAQ come from the germline V gene (reference sequence). CDR3 sequence: CASSLGRYQETQYF. CDR3 DNA sequence: TGTGCCAGCAGCTTAGGACGGTACCAAGAGACCCAGTACTTC.

This clonotype has at least ten counts. The rearrangement uses TRBV24-1 and TRBJ1-6; 7 bases are a match to TRBD1. From germline, CDR1 is KGHDR and CDR2 SFDVKD. CDR3 length equals 18 residues. V shed 3 bases, J shed 5 bases, and the junction held 12 bases outside the gene matches. CDR3 sequence: CATSDLPPVDRNNSPLHF. CDR3 sequence (DNA): TGTGCCACCAGTGATCTCCCCCCCGTGGACAGGAATAATTCACCCCTCCACTTT.